Listed here are 21 T cell receptor beta chains from one sample, sequenced in a study of blood T cell repertoires in COVID-19. This table comes from immunoSEQ multiplex PCR, and its TCRdb copy is limited to in-frame clones, with some not included. The sample has under 100,000 clones; roughly 88% are singletons. Sequencing used peripheral blood. The receptors stem from an elderly woman with COVID-19, enrolled during active disease.

This chain uses TRBV24-1 with TRBJ2-3, with D perhaps TRBD2 (5 bases). The CDR3 spans 16 residues. Trimming stripped 0 bases from V and 1 base from J, with 10 bases between. Germline V gene data show CDR1 as KGHDR and CDR2 as SFDVKD. The CDR3 sequence: CATSDLRLAGTDTQYF. DNA of the CDR3: TGTGCCACCAGTGATTTGAGGCTAGCCGGCACAGATACGCAGTATTTT.

CDR3 protein: CATSDLLAGLSTDTQYF. In DNA, the CDR3 is TGTGCCACCAGTGATTTACTAGCGGGTCTTAGCACAGATACGCAGTATTTT. V and J are TRBV24-1 and TRBJ2-3; 9 bases agree with TRBD2. V lost 1 base, J lost 0 bases, and 4 bases stayed unmatched. This CDR3 is built from 17 residues. In germline, CDR1 is KGHDR, CDR2 SFDVKD.

The V call is TRBV18, the J call TRBJ2-2; perhaps TRBD1 as D (6 bases). This CDR3 contains 16 residues. Germline loops: CDR1 KGHSH, CDR2 LQKENI. Trimming took off 6 bases at V and 1 base at J, with 15 bases between the two ends. The chain's CDR3 is CASSLQGTLNTGELFF. Written as DNA, the CDR3 is TGTGCCAGCTCTCTACAGGGAACTCTGAACACCGGGGAGCTGTTTTTT.

V usage is TRBV2 and J usage is TRBJ2-2, with D perhaps TRBD2 (5 bases). V gave up 8 bases and J gave up 0 bases, with 13 bases separating them. The CDR3 is 15 residues long. Germline-derived CDR1 and CDR2 are SNHLY and FYNNEI. Here the CDR3 reads CASHKLGPNTGELFF. The CDR3 region has the DNA TGTGCCAGCCATAAACTAGGACCGAACACCGGGGAGCTGTTTTTT.

The gene calls are TRBV5-5 and TRBJ2-5; TRBD1 agrees at 7 bases. The CDR3 runs 15 residues. The germline gives CDR1 SGHKS, CDR2 YYEKEE (reference sequence). V was pared by 4 bases and J by 5 bases, with 11 bases of the junction left unmatched. The DNA for the CDR3 is TGTGCCAGCAGCGTAGACCCACAGGGGACCGAGACCCAGTACTTC. Protein product: CASSVDPQGTETQYF.

This rearrangement joins TRBV27 to TRBJ1-2, with D possibly TRBD1 on 5 matching bases. The CDR3 consists of 16 residues. The germline V and J ends were trimmed by 2 bases and 3 bases, with 16 bases remaining between them. CDR1 is MNHEY and CDR2 is SMNVEV in the germline V gene (reference sequence). The CDR3 region has the DNA TGTGCCAGCAGTTTAGTCGGCAGGGATTCTCACTATGGCTACACCTTC. This encodes CASSLVGRDSHYGYTF.

V is TRBV2 and J is TRBJ1-2; D call uncertain. This CDR3 is built from 13 residues. Germline V gene data show CDR1 as SNHLY and CDR2 as FYNNEI. Trimming shortened V by 1 base and J by 2 bases, and 5 bases separated the two germline ends. CDR3 bases: TGTGCCAGCAGTGAAGGCAGGAACTATGGCTACACCTTC. It encodes CASSEGRNYGYTF.

V and J are TRBV5-5 and TRBJ1-1, with 8 bases aligning to TRBD1. Germline V CDR1 and CDR2: SGHKS, YYEKEE (reference sequence). The junction had 2 bases not matched to a gene; V was cut back by 4 bases and J by 0 bases. This CDR3 comprises 14 residues. DNA for the CDR3: TGTGCCAGCAGCGGGACAGGATTGAACACTGAAGCTTTCTTT. As protein: CASSGTGLNTEAFF. Variable domain in full (rest from reference TRBV5-5 and TRBJ1-1): DAGVTQSPTHLIKTRGQQVTLRCSPISGHKSVSWYQQVLGQGPQFIFQYYEKEERGRGNFPDRFSARQFPNYSSELNVNALLLGDSALYLCASSGTGLNTEAFFGQGTRLTVV.

The chain joins TRBV28 to TRBJ2-7, with a tentative D call TRBD1 (5 bases). Germline V gene data show CDR1 as MDHEN and CDR2 as SYDVKM. Trimming stripped 9 bases from V and 6 bases from J, with 15 bases between. The CDR3 extends over 12 amino acids. The CDR3 nucleotides are TGTGCCAGTGAGCAGGGTTCCGGCGAGCAGTACTTC. It is translated as CASEQGSGEQYF.

V gene TRBV7-2 combines with J gene TRBJ1-5, with TRBD1 as a possible D gene (6 bases). CDR3 size: 15 residues. Germline V gives CDR1 SGHTA, CDR2 FQGNSA. Trimming cost V 4 bases and J 3 bases, with 13 bases left between them. The CDR3 nucleotides are TGTGCCAGCAGCTCCCTCAACAGGGACAATCAGCCCCAGCATTTT. As protein: CASSSLNRDNQPQHF. Filled out from reference TRBV7-2 and TRBJ1-5, the complete variable domain reads GAGVSQSPSNKVTEKGKDVELRCDPISGHTALYWYRQSLGQGLEFLIYFQGNSAPDKSGLPSDRFSAERTGGSVSTLTIQRTQQEDSAVYLCASSSLNRDNQPQHFGDGTRLSIL.

This clone has just one count. CDR3 sequence (DNA): TGTGCCAGTAGTATCCAGCATCGAGCGGGGGGGATCTACGAGCAGTACTTC. The encoded protein is CASSIQHRAGGIYEQYF. This chain links TRBV19 with TRBJ2-7; 10 nucleotides align to TRBD2. The CDR3 is 17 amino acids. J was trimmed by 3 bases and V by 3 bases; bases with no gene match: 11. Germline-derived CDR1 and CDR2 are LNHDA and SQIVND (reference sequence). Together with reference TRBV19 and TRBJ2-7, the CDR3 gives the full variable domain: DGGITQSPKYLFRKEGQNVTLSCEQNLNHDAMYWYRQDPGQGLRLIYYSQIVNDFQKGDIAEGYSVSREKKESFPLTVTSAQKNPTAFYLCASSIQHRAGGIYEQYFGPGTRLTVT.

Notes on this clone: It may be a read error: a sequence one base away is much more abundant. This chain uses TRBV7-8 with TRBJ2-1; 8 bases map to TRBD2. The CDR3 covers 14 residues. The germline V gene encodes CDR1 SGHVS and CDR2 FQNEAQ. CDR3 sequence: CARSRGGAWDEQFF. CDR3 in DNA: TGTGCCCGCAGCCGGGGGGGGGCGTGGGATGAGCAGTTCTTC.

The CDR3 DNA reads TGCAGCGTTGTCGGCAAGGGACAGGGCATTGGGTATGGCTACACCTTC. It is translated as CSVVGKGQGIGYGYTF. The chain recombines TRBV29-1 with TRBJ1-2, with 9 positions matching TRBD1. V lost 4 bases and J lost 5; bases outside the gene matches: 14. The CDR3 runs 16 residues. Germline V lookup: CDR1 SQVTM, CDR2 ANQGSEA.

The J gene is TRBJ1-5, the V gene TRBV30; D call uncertain. This CDR3 has 12 amino acids. CDR1 and CDR2 from the germline V gene are GTSNPN and SVGIG (reference sequence). V was shortened by 0 bases and J by 6 bases, with 6 bases between the two germline ends. CDR3 residues: CAWSVLGQPQHF. The CDR3 coding sequence is TGTGCCTGGAGTGTACTTGGTCAGCCCCAGCATTTT.

The rearrangement links TRBV12-1 to TRBJ2-7; TRBD2 reflects the table's D call only, with no check against the DNA. TRBV12-1 is labeled a pseudogene. CDR3 length equals 10 residues. CDR3 sequence (DNA): TGTGCCAGCAGTATTTACGAGCAGTACTTC. Protein product: CASSIYEQYF.

The chain has TRBV2 and TRBJ2-7, with TRBD1 matching 7 bases. Near its end, the DNA agrees better with TRBJ2-1, so the J call may be wrong. Germline CDR1 is SNHLY and CDR2 is FYNNEI. The CDR3 consists of 15 residues. Here the CDR3 reads CASSAPTGQYNEQFF. The CDR3 DNA follows: TGTGCCAGCAGTGCCCCGACGGGACAGTACAATGAGCAGTTCTTC.

The chain couples TRBV6-1 to TRBJ1-3, with a tentative D call TRBD1 (6 bases). CDR1 is MNHNS and CDR2 is SASEGT in the germline V gene. The CDR3 is made up of 12 amino acids. The germline V and J ends were trimmed by 5 bases and 10 bases, with 12 bases remaining between them. The CDR3 reads CASSQRQETIYF. The DNA for the CDR3 is TGTGCCAGCAGTCAGAGACAGGAAACCATATATTTT.

The gene calls are TRBV2 and TRBJ2-1, with D perhaps TRBD1 (5 bases). The length of the CDR3 is 13 residues. V was trimmed by 5 bases and J by 2 bases, leaving 7 bases between them. CDR1 SNHLY and CDR2 FYNNEI come from the germline V gene. The CDR3 DNA reads as TGTGCCAGCAGTCCAGGGACCTACAATGAGCAGTTCTTC. Protein product: CASSPGTYNEQFF.

The chain carries TRBV19 and TRBJ2-7, with D perhaps matching TRBD2 (5 bases). Trimming stripped 2 bases from V and 2 bases from J, with 13 bases between. The CDR3 is made up of 15 amino acids. Germline values: CDR1 LNHDA, CDR2 SQIVND (reference sequence). The CDR3 protein is CASSIRSGSAYEQYF. CDR3 nucleotides: TGTGCCAGTAGTATACGTTCGGGGTCGGCCTACGAGCAGTACTTC.

The chain has TRBV29-1 and TRBJ2-2; D is ambiguous. Germline loops: CDR1 SQVTM, CDR2 ANQGSEA. V was clipped by 4 bases and J by 2 bases, with 8 bases between them. CDR3 length equals 13 residues. This chain's CDR3 is CSVAQRNTGELFF. The CDR3 DNA reads TGCAGCGTTGCACAGAGAAACACCGGGGAGCTGTTTTTT.

The chain links TRBV30 to TRBJ1-6; TRBD1 aligns across 8 bases. The CDR3 consists of 13 residues. Germline V gives CDR1 GTSNPN, CDR2 SVGIG (reference sequence). V lost 4 bases, J lost 10 bases, and 6 bases stayed unmatched. The CDR3 loop is CAWTGQGSSPLHF. In DNA, the CDR3 is TGTGCCTGGACCGGACAGGGAAGCTCACCCCTCCACTTT.